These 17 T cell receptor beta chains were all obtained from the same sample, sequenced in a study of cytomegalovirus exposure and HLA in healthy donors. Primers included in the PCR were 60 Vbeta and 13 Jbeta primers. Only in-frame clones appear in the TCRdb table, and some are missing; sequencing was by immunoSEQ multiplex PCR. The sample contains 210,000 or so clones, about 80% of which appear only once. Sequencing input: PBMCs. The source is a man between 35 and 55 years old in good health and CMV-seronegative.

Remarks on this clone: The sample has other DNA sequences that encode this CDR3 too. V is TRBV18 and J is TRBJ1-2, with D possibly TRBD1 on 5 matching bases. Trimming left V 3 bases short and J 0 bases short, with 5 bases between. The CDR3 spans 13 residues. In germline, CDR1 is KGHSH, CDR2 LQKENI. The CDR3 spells CASSPDTNYGYTF. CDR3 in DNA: TGTGCCAGCTCACCGGACACTAACTATGGCTACACCTTC.

The CDR3 here is CASSLSSGSTYNEQFF. CDR3 sequence (DNA): TGCGCCAGCAGCCTGTCTAGCGGGAGTACCTACAATGAGCAGTTCTTC. The genes are TRBV5-1 and TRBJ2-1; 10 nucleotides agree with TRBD2. The V gene end was trimmed by 4 bases and the J gene end by 2 bases; junction bases not matched to a gene: 6. Germline CDR1 reads SGHRS; CDR2 reads YFSETQ. This CDR3 is 16 amino acids long.

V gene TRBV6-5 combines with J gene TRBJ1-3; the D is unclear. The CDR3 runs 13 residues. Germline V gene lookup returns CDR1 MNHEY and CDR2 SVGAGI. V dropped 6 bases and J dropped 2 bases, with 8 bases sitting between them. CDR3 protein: CASSRTTGNTIYF. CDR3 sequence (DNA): TGTGCCAGCAGCCGGACTACTGGAAACACCATATATTTT.

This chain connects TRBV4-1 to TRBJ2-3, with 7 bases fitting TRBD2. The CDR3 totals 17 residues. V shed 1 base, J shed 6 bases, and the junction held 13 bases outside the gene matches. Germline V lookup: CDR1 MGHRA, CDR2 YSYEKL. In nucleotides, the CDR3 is TGCGCCAGCAGCCAAGTACGTCGCGGGAGCGGTATCGATACGCAGTATTTT. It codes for CASSQVRRGSGIDTQYF.

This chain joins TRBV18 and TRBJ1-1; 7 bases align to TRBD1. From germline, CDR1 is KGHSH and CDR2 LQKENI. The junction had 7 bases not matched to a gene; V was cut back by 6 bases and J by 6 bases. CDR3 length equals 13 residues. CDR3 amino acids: CASSTGVTSEAFF. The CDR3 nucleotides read TGTGCCAGCTCCACAGGGGTTACTTCTGAAGCTTTCTTT.

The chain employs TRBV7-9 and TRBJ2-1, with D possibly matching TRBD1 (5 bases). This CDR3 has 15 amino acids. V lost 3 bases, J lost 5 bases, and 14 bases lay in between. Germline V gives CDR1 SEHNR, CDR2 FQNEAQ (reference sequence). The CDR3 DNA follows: TGTGCCAGCAGCTTTCAACTTGGGGCCCACAATGAGCAGTTCTTC. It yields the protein CASSFQLGAHNEQFF.

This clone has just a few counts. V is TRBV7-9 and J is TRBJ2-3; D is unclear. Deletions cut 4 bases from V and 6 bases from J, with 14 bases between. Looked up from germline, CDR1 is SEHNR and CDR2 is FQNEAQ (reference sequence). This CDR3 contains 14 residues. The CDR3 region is CASSYRLHEDTQYF. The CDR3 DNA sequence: TGTGCCAGCAGCTATAGACTCCACGAGGATACGCAGTATTTT.

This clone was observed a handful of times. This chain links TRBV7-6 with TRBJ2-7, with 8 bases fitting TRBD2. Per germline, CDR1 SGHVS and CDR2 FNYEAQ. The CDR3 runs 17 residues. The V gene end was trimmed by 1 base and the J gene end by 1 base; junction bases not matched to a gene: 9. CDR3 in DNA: TGTGCCAGCAGCTTAGATTTACAGCGGGAGCGATCCTACGAGCAGTACTTC. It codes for CASSLDLQRERSYEQYF.

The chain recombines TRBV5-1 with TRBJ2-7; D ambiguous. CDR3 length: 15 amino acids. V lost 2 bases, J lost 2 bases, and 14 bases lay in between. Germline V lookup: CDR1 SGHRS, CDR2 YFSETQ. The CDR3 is CASSLPGSLTYEQYF. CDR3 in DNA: TGCGCCAGCAGCTTACCAGGATCCCTTACCTACGAGCAGTACTTC.

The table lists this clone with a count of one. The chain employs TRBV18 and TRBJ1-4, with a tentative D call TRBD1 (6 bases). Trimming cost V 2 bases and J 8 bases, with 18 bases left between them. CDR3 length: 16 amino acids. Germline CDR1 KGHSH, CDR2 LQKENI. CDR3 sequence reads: CASSPGGQSDWEKLFF. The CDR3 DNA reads TGTGCCAGCTCACCAGGTGGACAGTCTGATTGGGAAAAACTGTTTTTT.

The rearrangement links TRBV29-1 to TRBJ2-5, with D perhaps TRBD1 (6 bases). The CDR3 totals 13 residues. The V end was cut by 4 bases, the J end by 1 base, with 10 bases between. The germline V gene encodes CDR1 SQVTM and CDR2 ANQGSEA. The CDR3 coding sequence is TGCAGCGTTGCCCACAGGGCCCAAGAGACCCAGTACTTC. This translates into CSVAHRAQETQYF. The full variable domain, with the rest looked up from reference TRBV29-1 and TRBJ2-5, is SAVISQKPSRDICQRGTSLTIQCQVDSQVTMMFWYRQQPGQSLTLIATANQGSEATYESGFVIDKFPISRPNLTFSTLTVSNMSPEDSSIYLCSVAHRAQETQYFGPGTRLLVL.

The CDR3 DNA reads TGTGCCACCAGCTCCACCCCGGGAGGGCCGAATGAGCAGTTCTTC. It encodes CATSSTPGGPNEQFF. The chain has TRBV15 and TRBJ2-1; TRBD2 agrees at 8 bases. Germline lookup yields CDR1 LNHNV and CDR2 YYDKDF (reference sequence). This CDR3 spans 15 amino acids. V lost 5 bases to trimming and J lost 7 bases; unmatched junction nucleotides: 10.

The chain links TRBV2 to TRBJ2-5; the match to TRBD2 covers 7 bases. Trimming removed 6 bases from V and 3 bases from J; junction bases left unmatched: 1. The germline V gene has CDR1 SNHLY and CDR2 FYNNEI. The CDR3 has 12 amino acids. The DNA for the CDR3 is TGTGCCAGCAGCGGACTAGAAGAGACCCAGTACTTC. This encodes CASSGLEETQYF.

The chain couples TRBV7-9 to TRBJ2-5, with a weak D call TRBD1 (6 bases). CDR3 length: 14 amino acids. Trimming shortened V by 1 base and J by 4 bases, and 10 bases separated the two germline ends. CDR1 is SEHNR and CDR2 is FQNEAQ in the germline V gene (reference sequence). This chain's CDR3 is CASSLGQGTETQYF. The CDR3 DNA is TGTGCCAGCAGCTTAGGGCAGGGGACAGAGACCCAGTACTTC.

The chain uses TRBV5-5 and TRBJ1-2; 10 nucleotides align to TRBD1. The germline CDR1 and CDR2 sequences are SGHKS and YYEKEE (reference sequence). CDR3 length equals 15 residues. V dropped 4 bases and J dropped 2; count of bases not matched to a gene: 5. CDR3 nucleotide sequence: TGTGCCAGCAGCCCCAGACAGGGGGCGAACTATGGCTACACCTTC. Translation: CASSPRQGANYGYTF.

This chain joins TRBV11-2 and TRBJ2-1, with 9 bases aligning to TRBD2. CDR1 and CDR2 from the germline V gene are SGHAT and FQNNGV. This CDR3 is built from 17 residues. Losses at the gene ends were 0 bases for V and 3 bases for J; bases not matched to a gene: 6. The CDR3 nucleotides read TGTGCCAGCAGCTTAGATCTGGCGGGGGGGGGCTACAATGAGCAGTTCTTC. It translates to CASSLDLAGGGYNEQFF.

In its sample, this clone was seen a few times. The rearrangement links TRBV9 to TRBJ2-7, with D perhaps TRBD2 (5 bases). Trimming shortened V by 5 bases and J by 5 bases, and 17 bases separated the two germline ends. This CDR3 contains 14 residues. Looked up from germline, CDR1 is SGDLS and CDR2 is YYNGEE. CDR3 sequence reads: CASSSGNTLHEQYF. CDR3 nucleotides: TGTGCCAGCAGTTCGGGAAACACCCTACACGAGCAGTACTTC.